This passage covers 5 T cell receptor beta chains from one sample sequenced in a study of cytomegalovirus exposure and HLA in healthy donors. The PCR contained 60 Vbeta and 13 Jbeta primers. The repertoire was sequenced with immunoSEQ multiplex PCR; TCRdb's copy has only in-frame clones and lacks some. The sample contains fewer than 250,000 clones, around 86% of which appear only once. Specimen: PBMCs. These receptors all stem from a woman aged 45-65 years in good health and CMV-seropositive.

The chain combines TRBV6-1 with TRBJ2-7, with D perhaps TRBD1 (6 bases). Germline V gives CDR1 MNHNS, CDR2 SASEGT. The CDR3 contains 13 residues. Trimming took off 5 bases at V and 2 bases at J, with 10 bases between the two ends. The chain's CDR3 is CASSRTGTYEQYF. In nucleotides, the CDR3 is TGTGCCAGCAGTAGAACAGGGACCTACGAGCAGTACTTC.

The chain recombines TRBV28 with TRBJ1-2; a possible D gene is TRBD1 (6 bases). The ends were cut back, 5 bases at V and 4 bases at J, with 14 bases in the middle. The CDR3 totals 14 residues. Germline V gene lookup returns CDR1 MDHEN and CDR2 SYDVKM. In DNA, the CDR3 is TGTGCCAGCAGTAGGAGTAGGGGGAGCTATGGCTACACCTTC. It encodes CASSRSRGSYGYTF.

The V gene is TRBV5-1, the J gene TRBJ1-2; D is possibly TRBD1 (6 bases). Germline loops: CDR1 SGHRS, CDR2 YFSETQ. V lost 0 bases to trimming and J lost 7 bases, with 16 bases between them. The CDR3 has 15 residues. The CDR3 DNA follows: TGCGCCAGCAGCTTGGGATTACCCTGGGGGCCTGGCTACACCTTC. Translation gives CASSLGLPWGPGYTF.

This clone was seen a few times. The identical CDR3 is also encoded by other nucleotide sequences in the sample. The CDR3: CASSSGQGTYEQYF. CDR3 DNA sequence: TGCGCCAGCAGCTCAGGACAGGGAACCTACGAGCAGTACTTC. J is TRBJ2-7 and V is TRBV5-1, with TRBD1 identical over 8 bases. Trimming cost V 3 bases and J 2 bases; bases outside gene matches: 4. Looked up from germline, CDR1 is SGHRS and CDR2 is YFSETQ. CDR3 size: 14 residues.

CDR3 sequence: CASGGQGLNEQYF. The CDR3 DNA sequence: TGTGCCAGCGGGGGACAGGGGTTAAACGAGCAGTACTTC. This chain links TRBV2 with TRBJ2-7, with 10 bases lining up with TRBD1. There are 13 residues in the CDR3. Trimming took 8 bases from V and 5 from J; bases not matched to a gene: 6. In germline, CDR1 is SNHLY, CDR2 FYNNEI.